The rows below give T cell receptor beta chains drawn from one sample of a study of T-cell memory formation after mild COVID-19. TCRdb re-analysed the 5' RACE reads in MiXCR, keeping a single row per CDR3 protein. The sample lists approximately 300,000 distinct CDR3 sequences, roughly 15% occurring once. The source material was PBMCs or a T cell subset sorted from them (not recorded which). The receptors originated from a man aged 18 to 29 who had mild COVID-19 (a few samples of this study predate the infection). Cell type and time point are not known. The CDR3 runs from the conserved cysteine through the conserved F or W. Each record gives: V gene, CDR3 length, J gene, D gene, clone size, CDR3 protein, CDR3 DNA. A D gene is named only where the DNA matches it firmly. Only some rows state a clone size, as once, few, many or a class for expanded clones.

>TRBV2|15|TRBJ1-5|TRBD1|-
CASSEEGTGGQPQHF
TGTGCCAGCAGTGAAGAGGGGACAGGAGGTCAGCCCCAGCATTTT
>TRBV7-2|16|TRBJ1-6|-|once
CASSQMMTDSGSPLHF
TGTGCCAGCAGCCAAATGATGACAGATTCTGGTTCACCCCTCCACTTT
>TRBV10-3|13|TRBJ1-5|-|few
CAIKGRSNQPQHF
TGTGCCATCAAGGGCAGATCCAATCAGCCCCAGCATTTT
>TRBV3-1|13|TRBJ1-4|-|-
CASSKQENEKLFF
TGTGCCAGCAGCAAACAGGAAAATGAAAAACTGTTTTTT
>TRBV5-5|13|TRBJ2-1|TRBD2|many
CASSFLAGGPEFF
TGTGCCAGCAGCTTTCTTGCGGGGGGGCCGGAGTTCTTC
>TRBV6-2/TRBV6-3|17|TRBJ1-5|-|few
CASSSSLLMGSQGPQHF
TGTGCCAGCAGTTCTTCTCTCCTCATGGGCAGTCAAGGGCCCCAGCATTTT
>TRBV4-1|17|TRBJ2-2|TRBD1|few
CASSQDLQGMLSGELFF
TGCGCCAGCAGCCAAGATCTACAGGGGATGCTAAGCGGGGAGCTGTTTTTT
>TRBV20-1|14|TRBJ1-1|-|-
CSAQGEWMYTEAFF
TGCAGTGCTCAGGGAGAATGGATGTACACTGAAGCTTTCTTT
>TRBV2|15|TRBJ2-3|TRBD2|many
CASSGRLAGTDTQYF
TGTGCCAGCAGTGGACGACTAGCGGGGACAGATACGCAGTATTTT
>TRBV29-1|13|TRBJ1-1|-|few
CSVAGRGVTEAFF
TGCAGCGTTGCGGGCAGGGGCGTCACTGAAGCTTTCTTT
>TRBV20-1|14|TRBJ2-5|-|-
CSARAGSLRETQYF
TGCAGTGCTCGCGCCGGGAGCCTGAGAGAGACCCAGTACTTC
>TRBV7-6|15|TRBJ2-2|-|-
CASSPVQGGTGELFF
TGTGCCAGCAGCCCCGTCCAGGGGGGGACCGGGGAGCTGTTTTTT
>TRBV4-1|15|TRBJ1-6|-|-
CASSQDGPYNSPLHF
TGCGCCAGCAGCCAAGATGGACCTTATAATTCACCCCTCCACTTT
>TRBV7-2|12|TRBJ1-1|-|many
CASGSVNTEAFF
TGTGCCTCCGGCAGCGTGAACACTGAAGCTTTCTTT
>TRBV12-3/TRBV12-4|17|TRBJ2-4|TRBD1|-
CASSIYLGQGAKNIQYF
TGTGCCAGCAGTATCTATCTGGGACAGGGGGCGAAAAACATTCAGTACTTC
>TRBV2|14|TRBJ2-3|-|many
CASSDSGVPDTQYF
TGTGCCAGCAGTGATTCAGGGGTCCCAGATACGCAGTATTTT
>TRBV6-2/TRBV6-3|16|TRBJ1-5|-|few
CATARRRAVVSQPQHF
TGTGCCACCGCCAGGCGTCGGGCGGTGGTGAGTCAGCCCCAGCATTTT
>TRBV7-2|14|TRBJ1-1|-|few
CASSRTDQNTEAFF
TGTGCCAGCAGCCGGACGGACCAGAACACTGAAGCTTTCTTT
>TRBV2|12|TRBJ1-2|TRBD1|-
CASSTTGSGYTF
TGTGCCAGCAGTACGACAGGGAGCGGCTACACCTTC
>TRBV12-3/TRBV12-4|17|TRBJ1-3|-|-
CASSLRLSESSGNTIYF
TGTGCCAGCAGTTTACGGCTTTCTGAGAGCTCTGGAAACACCATATATTTT
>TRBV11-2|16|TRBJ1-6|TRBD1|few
CASSWDRGTFNSPLHF
TGTGCCAGCAGCTGGGACAGGGGGACTTTTAATTCACCCCTCCACTTT
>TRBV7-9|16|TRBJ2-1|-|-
CASSVGGGGAYNEQFF
TGTGCCAGCAGCGTCGGGGGCGGGGGAGCTTACAATGAGCAGTTCTTC
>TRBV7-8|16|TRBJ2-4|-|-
CASSERARTAKNIQYF
TGTGCCAGCAGCGAGCGGGCCAGAACAGCCAAAAACATTCAGTACTTC
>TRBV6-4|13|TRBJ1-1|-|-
CASSDQPNTEAFF
TGTGCCAGCAGTGACCAGCCGAACACTGAAGCTTTCTTT
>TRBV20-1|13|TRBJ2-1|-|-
CSARTLSLDYQFF
TGCAGTGCTAGAACCTTAAGCTTGGATTACCAGTTCTTC
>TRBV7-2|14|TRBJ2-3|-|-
CASSRDRFTDTQYF
TGTGCCAGCAGCCGCGACAGGTTCACAGATACGCAGTATTTT
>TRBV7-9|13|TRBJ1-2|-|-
CASSPERVDGYTF
TGTGCCAGCAGCCCCGAGAGGGTAGATGGCTACACCTTC
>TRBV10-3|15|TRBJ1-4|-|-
CAISWGTGDNEKLFF
TGTGCCATCAGTTGGGGGACGGGGGATAATGAAAAACTGTTTTTT
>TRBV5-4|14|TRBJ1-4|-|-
CASSLWVGDEKLFF
TGTGCCAGCAGCCTATGGGTTGGCGATGAAAAACTGTTTTTT
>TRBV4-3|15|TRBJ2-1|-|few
CASSQDQNPYNEQFF
TGCGCCAGCAGCCAAGACCAGAATCCCTACAATGAGCAGTTCTTC
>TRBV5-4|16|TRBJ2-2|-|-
CASSLRRVGRSGELFF
TGTGCCAGCAGCTTAAGGCGGGTGGGACGCTCCGGGGAGCTGTTTTTT
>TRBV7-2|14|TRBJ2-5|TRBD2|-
CASSSSGSKETQYF
TGTGCCAGCAGCTCTAGCGGATCCAAAGAGACCCAGTACTTC
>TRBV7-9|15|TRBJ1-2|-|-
CASSRAEEYGYGYTF
TGTGCCAGCAGCCGGGCTGAAGAATACGGCTATGGCTACACCTTC
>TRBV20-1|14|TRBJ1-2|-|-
CSARRSGDNYGYTF
TGCAGTGCTAGAAGATCCGGTGATAACTATGGCTACACCTTC